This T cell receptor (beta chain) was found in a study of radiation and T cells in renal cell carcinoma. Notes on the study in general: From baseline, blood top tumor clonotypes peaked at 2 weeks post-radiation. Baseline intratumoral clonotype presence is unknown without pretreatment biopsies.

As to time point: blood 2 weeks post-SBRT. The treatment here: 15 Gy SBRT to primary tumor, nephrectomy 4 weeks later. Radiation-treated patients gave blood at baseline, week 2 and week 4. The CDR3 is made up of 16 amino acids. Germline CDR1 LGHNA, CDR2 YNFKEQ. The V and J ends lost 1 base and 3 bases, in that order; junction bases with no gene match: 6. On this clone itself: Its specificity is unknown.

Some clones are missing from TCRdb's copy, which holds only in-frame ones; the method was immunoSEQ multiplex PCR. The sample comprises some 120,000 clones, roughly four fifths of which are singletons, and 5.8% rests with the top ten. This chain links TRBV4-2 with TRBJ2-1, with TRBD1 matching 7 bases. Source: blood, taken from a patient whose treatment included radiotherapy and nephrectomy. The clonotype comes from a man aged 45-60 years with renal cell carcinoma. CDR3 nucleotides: TGTGCCAGCAGCCAAGCGTCCGGGACAGACTACAATGAGCAGTTCTTC. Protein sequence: CASSQASGTDYNEQFF.